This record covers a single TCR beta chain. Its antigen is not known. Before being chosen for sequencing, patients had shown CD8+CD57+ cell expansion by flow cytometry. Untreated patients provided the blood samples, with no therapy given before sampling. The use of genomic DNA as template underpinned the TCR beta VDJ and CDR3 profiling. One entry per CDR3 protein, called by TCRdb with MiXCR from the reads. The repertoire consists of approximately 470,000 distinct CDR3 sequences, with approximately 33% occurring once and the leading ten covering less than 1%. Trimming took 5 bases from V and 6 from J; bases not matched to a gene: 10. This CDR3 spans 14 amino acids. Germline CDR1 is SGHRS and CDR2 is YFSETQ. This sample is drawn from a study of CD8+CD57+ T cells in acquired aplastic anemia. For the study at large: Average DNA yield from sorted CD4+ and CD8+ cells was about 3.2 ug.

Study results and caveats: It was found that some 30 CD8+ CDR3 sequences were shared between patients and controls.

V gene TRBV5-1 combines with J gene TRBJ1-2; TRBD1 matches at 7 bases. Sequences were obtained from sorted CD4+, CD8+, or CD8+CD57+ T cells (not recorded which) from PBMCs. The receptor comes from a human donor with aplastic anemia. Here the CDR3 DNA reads TGCGCCAGCAGACCGAAGGACAGGTCCGATGGCTACACCTTC. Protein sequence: CASRPKDRSDGYTF.